These T cell receptor beta chains were read from a single sample in a study of cytomegalovirus exposure and HLA in healthy donors. The protocol was immunoSEQ multiplex PCR, while the TCRdb copy is restricted to in-frame clones and leaves out a portion. The profile shows 97,000 or so clones, less than 90% of them singletons. The material sequenced was PBMCs. The origin of the receptors is a man aged 35-49 years in good health and CMV-seronegative. CDR3s include the opening cysteine and the closing phenylalanine or tryptophan. The D gene is left open where the match is weak. The size of a clone is reported for some rows only, either as once, few or many, or as a class for expanded clones.

v_call,j_call,cdr3_length,d_call,clone_size,cdr3_nt,cdr3_aa
TRBV5-4,TRBJ1-1,12,TRBD1,-,TGTGCCAGCAAATACGAGGGGGCGGGGGCTTTCTTT,CASKYEGAGAFF
TRBV7-3,TRBJ2-3,15,TRBD2,-,TGTGCCAGCAGCCCCGGGACTAGCGGGGGAGGGACGCAGTATTTT,CASSPGTSGGGTQYF
TRBV9,TRBJ2-2,14,-,-,TGTGCCCGCAGCGTAGGGGTGATCCCCGGGGAGCTGTTTTTC,CARSVGVIPGELFF
TRBV28,TRBJ2-7,14,-,-,TGTGCCAGCAGTTTGTGGAGGCAGCGTGGAGAGCAGTACTTC,CASSLWRQRGEQYF
TRBV2,TRBJ1-5,14,-,-,TGTGCCAGCAGGTCGAACAGGGAAGAATCGCCCCAGCATTTT,CASRSNREESPQHF
TRBV9,TRBJ1-2,14,-,-,TGTGCCAGCAGCGTCGACTACCAGGGGTATGGCTACACCTTC,CASSVDYQGYGYTF
TRBV30,TRBJ1-3,16,-,-,TGTGCCTGGAGTCTAGATTCGGGTAACTCTGGAAACACCATATATTTT,CAWSLDSGNSGNTIYF
TRBV7-8,TRBJ2-7,15,-,-,TGTGCCAGCAGCTTAGACCACAGGGCTACCTACGAGCAGTACTTC,CASSLDHRATYEQYF
TRBV5-1,TRBJ1-3,16,-,-,TGCGCCAGCAGCACTACAGGCCCCAGCTCTGGAAACACCATATATTTT,CASSTTGPSSGNTIYF
TRBV5-1,TRBJ2-5,14,-,-,TGCGCCAGCAGCTTGGAAAGACAGCAAGAGACCCAGTACTTC,CASSLERQQETQYF
TRBV7-2,TRBJ2-5,14,-,-,TGTGCCAGCAGCGGACGGGACTACCAAGAGACCCAGTACTTC,CASSGRDYQETQYF
TRBV6-6,TRBJ1-2,12,TRBD1,-,TGTGCCAGCACCGGGACAGGTCTTGGCTACACCTTC,CASTGTGLGYTF
TRBV10-2,TRBJ1-6,13,-,-,TGCGCCTCTCGACAGGACTATAATTCACCCCTCCACTTT,CASRQDYNSPLHF
TRBV5-6,TRBJ1-1,17,-,-,TGTGCCAGCAGCCCAGGGTGGGGGGGCAATAGGAACACTGAAGCTTTCTTT,CASSPGWGGNRNTEAFF
TRBV18,TRBJ1-1,15,-,-,TGTGCCAGCTCACCATTTGCTGGCTTGAACACTGAAGCTTTCTTT,CASSPFAGLNTEAFF
TRBV27,TRBJ2-5,15,TRBD2,-,TGTGCCAGCAGTGAGACTAGCGGGGGGCGCGAGACCCAGTACTTC,CASSETSGGRETQYF
TRBV7-9,TRBJ2-7,14,-,-,TGTGCCAGCAGCTTAACGGGACAATCCTACGAGCAGTACTTC,CASSLTGQSYEQYF
TRBV13,TRBJ1-1,15,TRBD1,once,TGTGCCAGCAGCTCAGGACAGGGTACGAACACTGAAGCTTTCTTT,CASSSGQGTNTEAFF
TRBV10-3,TRBJ2-7,11,TRBD1,-,TGTGCCACCTCGGACAGGGCCGAGCAGTACTTC,CATSDRAEQYF
TRBV7-9,TRBJ2-5,15,-,-,TGTGCCAGCAGCCTCCTGGCCGAAGGCGGAGAGACCCAGTACTTC,CASSLLAEGGETQYF
TRBV11-1,TRBJ1-2,16,TRBD1,-,TGTGCCAGCAGCCCGTGGACAGGGGCAGAGAACTATGGCTACACCTTC,CASSPWTGAENYGYTF
TRBV5-1,TRBJ1-2,14,TRBD1,once,TGCGCCAGCAGCTTGGGGACAGGGGGCAATGGCTACACCTTC,CASSLGTGGNGYTF
TRBV13,TRBJ1-2,13,-,-,TGTGCCAGCAGCTCGGGAAGGGACTATGGCTACACCTTC,CASSSGRDYGYTF
TRBV7-9,TRBJ1-1,11,-,-,TGTTCCAGCAGCCAGTCCACTGAAGCTTTCTTT,CSSSQSTEAFF
TRBV23-1,TRBJ2-3,17,TRBD1,-,TGCGCCAGCTCAAATGATGCAACAGGGGGCCATCAAGATACGCAGTATTTT,CASSNDATGGHQDTQYF
TRBV30,TRBJ1-1,13,-,-,TGTGCCTGGAGACGACAGGTGAACACTGAAGCTTTCTTT,CAWRRQVNTEAFF